The 20 T cell receptor beta chains below all came from one sample that was sequenced in a study of T cell responses to AZD1222 COVID-19 vaccine. The method was immunoSEQ multiplex PCR; TCRdb's version includes in-frame clones alone and lacks a portion of them. This sample yields around 110,000 clones, of which about 91% are seen a single time; 1.5% to 2% belongs to the top ten. The sample was peripheral blood, taken 28 days after the second AZD1222 dose. Every receptor here comes from an adult who received the AZD1222 COVID-19 vaccine.

The V call is TRBV6-4, the J call TRBJ2-2; D assignment may be TRBD1 or TRBD2 (6 bases each). The V and J ends lost 0 bases and 7 bases respectively, with 9 bases between them. This CDR3 spans 14 amino acids. CDR1 and CDR2 (germline): MRHNA, SNTAGT. CDR3 sequence (DNA): TGTGCCAGCAGTGACTCGGGGGGCCGCGGGGAGCTGTTTTTT. Translated, it gives CASSDSGGRGELFF.

V usage is TRBV3-1 (or the pseudogene TRBV3-2) and J usage is TRBJ2-7; 7 positions match TRBD2. From germline, CDR1 is LGHDT and CDR2 YNNKEL (reference sequence). J gave up 9 bases and V 0 bases, and 5 bases lay outside the gene matches. The CDR3 contains 13 residues. CDR3 amino acids: CASSQDRWGGQYF. The DNA of the CDR3 is TGTGCCAGCAGCCAAGATCGGTGGGGGGGGCAGTACTTC.

The chain has TRBV19 and TRBJ2-1; the match to TRBD2 covers 9 bases. The germline V gene has CDR1 LNHDA and CDR2 SQIVND (reference sequence). This CDR3 comprises 13 residues. V gave up 2 bases and J gave up 9 bases; unmatched junction bases: 2. CDR3 bases: TGTGCCAGTAGTATAAGGCGGGAGGGTGAGCAGTTCTTC. Residues: CASSIRREGEQFF.

The V gene is TRBV5-1, the J gene TRBJ2-7, with 9 bases lining up with TRBD2. The V gene end was trimmed by 3 bases and the J gene end by 1 base; junction bases not matched to a gene: 5. The CDR3 contains 15 residues. The V gene's germline CDR1 is SGHRS and CDR2 YFSETQ. CDR3 sequence (DNA): TGCGCCAGCAGCTACACGAGCGGGAGGTCCTACGAGCAGTACTTC. Translation gives CASSYTSGRSYEQYF.

The chain combines TRBV7-2 with TRBJ1-2; TRBD1 matches 7 bases. This CDR3 is 15 amino acids long. Germline V gives CDR1 SGHTA, CDR2 FQGNSA. Losses at the gene ends were 2 bases for V and 4 bases for J; bases not matched to a gene: 7. The CDR3 DNA follows: TGTGCCAGCAGCTTAACCTCGACAGGGACCTATGGCTACACCTTC. Encoded protein: CASSLTSTGTYGYTF.

This chain joins TRBV30 and TRBJ2-5; the D gene is possibly TRBD1 (5 bases). CDR3 size: 13 residues. V dropped 1 base and J dropped 4 bases, with 10 bases sitting between them. CDR1 is GTSNPN and CDR2 is SVGIG in the germline V gene (reference sequence). The CDR3 DNA sequence: TGTGCCTGGAGTGGGCAGGGTCCAGAGACCCAGTACTTC. This translates into CAWSGQGPETQYF.

The rearrangement links TRBV5-1 to TRBJ2-5; D gene ambiguous. The length of the CDR3 is 14 residues. V lost 4 bases, J lost 2 bases, and 12 bases lay in between. Germline lookup yields CDR1 SGHRS and CDR2 YFSETQ. The CDR3 DNA is TGCGCCAGCAGCCCCGGTTGGGGTCAAGAGACCCAGTACTTC. Translated, it gives CASSPGWGQETQYF. The variable domain in full, with the rest retrieved from reference TRBV5-1 and TRBJ2-5, is KAGVTQTPRYLIKTRGQQVTLSCSPISGHRSVSWYQQTPGQGLQFLFEYFSETQRNKGNFPGRFSGRQFSNSRSEMNVSTLELGDSALYLCASSPGWGQETQYFGPGTRLLVL.

V is TRBV5-4 and J is TRBJ1-1, with D unclear. The V and J ends lost 2 bases and 7 bases respectively, with 12 bases between them. Germline loops: CDR1 SGHNT, CDR2 YYREEE (reference sequence). CDR3 size: 13 residues. DNA of the CDR3: TGTGCCAGCAGCTTTTCAGAGGGTTATGAAGCTTTCTTT. Its protein is CASSFSEGYEAFF.

Here the CDR3 reads CASSIPGTLTGELFF. The CDR3 nucleotides read TGTGCCAGCAGTATACCCGGGACGCTGACCGGGGAGCTGTTTTTT. The chain recombines TRBV28 with TRBJ2-2; D is perhaps TRBD1 or TRBD2 (5 bases each). The V gene's germline CDR1 is MDHEN and CDR2 SYDVKM. The V end lost 5 bases, the J end lost 5 bases, and 15 bases lay between the germline ends. The CDR3 loop spans 15 amino acids.

The chain combines TRBV2 with TRBJ1-4; D unresolved. Trimming left V 7 bases short and J 0 bases short, with 15 bases between. The length of the CDR3 is 16 residues. Germline loops: CDR1 SNHLY, CDR2 FYNNEI. CDR3: CASTQGAAATNEKLFF. CDR3 coding DNA: TGTGCCAGCACCCAAGGAGCGGCAGCAACTAATGAAAAACTGTTTTTT. The full variable domain, its missing parts supplied by reference TRBV2 and TRBJ1-4, is EPEVTQTPSHQVTQMGQEVILRCVPISNHLYFYWYRQILGQKVEFLVSFYNNEISEKSEIFDDQFSVERPDGSNFTLKIRSTKLEDSAMYFCASTQGAAATNEKLFFGSGTQLSVL.

The V gene is TRBV14, the J gene TRBJ1-3, with D tentatively TRBD1 (5 bases). CDR1 is SGHDN, CDR2 FVKESK, per germline. Deletions cut 4 bases from V and 2 bases from J, with 12 bases between. The CDR3 sequence is 15 residues long. The CDR3 DNA reads TGTGCCAGCAGCCCCTCACGCAGGGCTGGAAACACCATATATTTT. Translation: CASSPSRRAGNTIYF.

V gene TRBV14 combines with J gene TRBJ2-5, with D possibly matching TRBD2 (6 bases). Germline CDR1 and CDR2: SGHDN and FVKESK. V was shortened by 4 bases and J by 5 bases, with 20 bases between the two germline ends. The CDR3 totals 16 residues. The CDR3: CASSPLFAGMVETQYF. The CDR3 DNA is TGTGCCAGCAGCCCGCTTTTTGCGGGGATGGTTGAGACCCAGTACTTC. The variable domain in full, completed from reference TRBV14 and TRBJ2-5, reads EAGVTQFPSHSVIEKGQTVTLRCDPISGHDNLYWYRRVMGKEIKFLLHFVKESKQDESGMPNNRFLAERTGGTYSTLKVQPAELEDSGVYFCASSPLFAGMVETQYFGPGTRLLVL.

The rearrangement uses TRBV28 and TRBJ1-1, with D perhaps matching TRBD1 (5 bases). CDR3 length: 14 amino acids. Germline-derived CDR1 and CDR2 are MDHEN and SYDVKM. Trimming took 3 bases from V and 6 from J, leaving 14 bases between them. The CDR3 region has the DNA TGTGCCAGCAGTTTGCGGGGCTTAGCAGCTGAAGCTTTCTTT. Protein sequence: CASSLRGLAAEAFF. Full variable domain (rest looked up from reference TRBV28 and TRBJ1-1): DVKVTQSSRYLVKRTGEKVFLECVQDMDHENMFWYRQDPGLGLRLIYFSYDVKMKEKGDIPEGYSVSREKKERFSLILESASTNQTSMYLCASSLRGLAAEAFFGQGTRLTVV.

The chain combines TRBV6-5 with TRBJ2-3; possibly TRBD2 for D (5 bases). V lost 0 bases and J lost 1, with 8 bases in between. The CDR3 is made up of 15 amino acids. Germline assignment: CDR1 MNHEY and CDR2 SVGAGI. CDR3 in amino acids: CASSYSRARTDTQYF. The CDR3 bases are TGTGCCAGCAGTTACTCGCGGGCACGCACAGATACGCAGTATTTT.

This sequence joins TRBV18 and TRBJ2-7; the D is unclear. Germline lookup yields CDR1 KGHSH and CDR2 LQKENI. Trimming removed 1 base at V and 5 bases at J, with 3 bases between. This CDR3 is 11 amino acids long. CDR3 DNA sequence: TGTGCCAGCTCACCACTAGACGAGCAGTACTTC. Protein product: CASSPLDEQYF.

The rearrangement links TRBV28 to TRBJ1-2, with unresolved D. This CDR3 is 12 amino acids long. Trimming stripped 7 bases from V and 8 bases from J, with 14 bases between. Germline lookup yields CDR1 MDHEN and CDR2 SYDVKM. CDR3 sequence reads: CASKTDRAGYTF. The CDR3 region has the DNA TGTGCCAGCAAAACCGACCGGGCGGGCTACACCTTC.

This clone has a single count. The CDR3 DNA is TGTGCCAGCAGTTTGGGGAGAGGGGGGGAGACCCAGTACTTC. Its protein product is CASSLGRGGETQYF. This rearrangement joins TRBV28 to TRBJ2-5; D possibly uses TRBD1 or TRBD2 (6 bases each). The CDR3 has 14 residues. Trimming stripped 3 bases from V and 5 bases from J, with 13 bases between. Germline V lookup: CDR1 MDHEN, CDR2 SYDVKM.

The chain uses TRBV3-1 (or the pseudogene TRBV3-2) and TRBJ2-1, with 9 bases identical to TRBD2. Germline V gene sequence: CDR1 LGHDT, CDR2 YNNKEL (reference sequence). J was trimmed by 7 bases and V by 3 bases; bases with no gene match: 4. The CDR3 contains 14 residues. CDR3 residues: CASSQREGLNEQFF. In nucleotides, the CDR3 is TGTGCCAGCAGCCAGCGGGAGGGCCTAAATGAGCAGTTCTTC.

V usage is TRBV27 and J usage is TRBJ1-2, with TRBD1 matching over 7 bases. Per the germline V gene, CDR1 is MNHEY and CDR2 is SMNVEV (reference sequence). V lost 5 bases, J lost 3 bases, and 9 bases stayed unmatched. The CDR3 runs 15 residues. As DNA, the CDR3 is TGTGCCAGCAGTCCCTGGACAGGAAATTACTATGGCTACACCTTC. Amino acid sequence: CASSPWTGNYYGYTF.

A single count supports this clone. The rearrangement uses TRBV18 and TRBJ1-2; D might be TRBD1 (5 bases). The V end was cut by 6 bases, the J end by 6 bases, with 14 bases between. Germline V gene sequence: CDR1 KGHSH, CDR2 LQKENI. The CDR3 consists of 13 residues. The CDR3 loop reads CASSQTAPDGYTF. DNA of the CDR3: TGTGCCAGCTCTCAGACAGCCCCTGATGGCTACACCTTC. The full variable domain, with the rest looked up from reference TRBV18 and TRBJ1-2, is NAGVMQNPRHLVRRRGQEARLRCSPMKGHSHVYWYRQLPEEGLKFMVYLQKENIIDESGMPKERFSAEFPKEGPSILRIQQVVRGDSAAYFCASSQTAPDGYTFGSGTRLTVV.